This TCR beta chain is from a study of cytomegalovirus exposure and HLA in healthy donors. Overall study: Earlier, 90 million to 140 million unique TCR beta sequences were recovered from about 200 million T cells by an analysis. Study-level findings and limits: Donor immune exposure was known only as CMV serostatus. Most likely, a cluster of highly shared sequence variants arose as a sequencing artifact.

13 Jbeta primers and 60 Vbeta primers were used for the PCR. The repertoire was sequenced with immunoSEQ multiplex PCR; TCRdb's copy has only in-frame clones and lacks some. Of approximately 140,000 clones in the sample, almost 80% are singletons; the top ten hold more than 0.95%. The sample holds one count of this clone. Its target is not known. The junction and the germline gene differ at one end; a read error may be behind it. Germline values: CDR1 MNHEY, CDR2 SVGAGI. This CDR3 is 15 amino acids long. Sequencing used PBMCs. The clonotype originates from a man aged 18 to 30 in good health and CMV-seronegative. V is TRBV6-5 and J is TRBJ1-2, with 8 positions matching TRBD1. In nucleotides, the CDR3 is TGTGCCAGCAGTTCCGGCGGACAGGGCAACTATGGCCACACCTTC. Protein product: CASSSGGQGNYGHTF.